Presented here are 25 T cell receptor beta chains from one specimen sequenced in a study of T cells in Graves' hyperthyroidism and ophthalmopathy. It was RNA transcripts that yielded the amplified TCR beta CDR3 regions. During a first-round RT-PCR of the TCR CDR3, the HTBI primer set was used. TCRdb passed the multiplex PCR reads through MiXCR, listing each CDR3 protein once. The sample includes under 350,000 distinct CDR3 sequences, under 25% of them seen just once. Sample: blood. The receptors were gathered from a woman aged 50 to 60 with Graves' hyperthyroidism.

This clonotype was observed many times. This chain's CDR3 is CASSPQTEGTQYF. CDR3 sequence (DNA): TGTGCCAGCTCACCTCAAACTGAGGGGACGCAGTATTTT. This chain uses TRBV18 with TRBJ2-3; D is perhaps TRBD1 or TRBD2 (5 bases each). The CDR3 covers 13 residues. V was pared by 3 bases and J by 9 bases, with 13 bases between. In germline, CDR1 is KGHSH, CDR2 LQKENI. Looking up the rest from reference TRBV18 and TRBJ2-3 gives the full variable domain: NAGVMQNPRHLVRRRGQEARLRCSPMKGHSHVYWYRQLPEEGLKFMVYLQKENIIDESGMPKERFSAEFPKEGPSILRIQQVVRGDSAAYFCASSPQTEGTQYFGPGTRLTVL.

The chain couples TRBV15 to TRBJ2-2; D possibly matches TRBD1 or TRBD2 (5 bases each). Trimming removed 0 bases from V and 6 bases from J, with 8 bases in between. CDR1 is LNHNV and CDR2 is YYDKDF in the germline V gene (reference sequence). CDR3 length: 14 amino acids. CDR3 protein: CATSRDRGPGELFF. The DNA for the CDR3 is TGTGCCACCAGCAGAGATCGGGGACCCGGGGAGCTGTTTTTT.

The table lists this clonotype with many counts. This chain connects TRBV28 to TRBJ2-3; D ambiguous. The V gene's germline CDR1 is MDHEN and CDR2 SYDVKM. The length of the CDR3 is 13 residues. V was clipped by 7 bases and J by 3 bases, with 11 bases between them. The CDR3 protein is CASNPVWTDTQYF. In DNA form, the CDR3 reads TGTGCCAGCAATCCGGTGTGGACAGATACGCAGTATTTT.

The chain employs TRBV12-3 or TRBV12-4 and TRBJ1-5, with D unresolved. The CDR3 extends over 12 amino acids. V lost 5 bases and J 6 bases, leaving 8 bases between the germline ends. DNA for the CDR3: TGTGCCAGCAGTCGGTGGGGTCAGCCCCAGCATTTT. Its translation: CASSRWGQPQHF.

The genes are TRBV20-1 and TRBJ1-2, with 8 bases fitting TRBD1. The CDR3 is made up of 13 amino acids. With 6 bases clipped from V and 3 bases from J, the junction kept 6 bases outside the gene matches. Germline CDR1 DFQATT, CDR2 SNEGSKA (reference sequence). CDR3 in amino acids: CSAGSGGDYGYTF. DNA for the CDR3: TGCAGTGCGGGCTCAGGGGGCGACTATGGCTACACCTTC.

The rearrangement joins TRBV24-1 to TRBJ1-2, with D unresolved. Germline V CDR1 and CDR2: KGHDR, SFDVKD. Trimming left V 5 bases short and J 1 base short, with 7 bases between. The CDR3 covers 13 residues. This chain's CDR3 is CATSARDNYGYTF. Here the CDR3 DNA reads TGTGCCACCAGTGCCCGGGATAACTATGGCTACACCTTC.

In this sample, this clonotype turned up a few times. The CDR3 loop is CATSRDRRAEGYTF. The CDR3 DNA is TGTGCCACCAGCAGAGATCGGAGGGCAGAGGGCTACACCTTC. This chain connects TRBV15 to TRBJ1-2; D not certain. The CDR3 has 14 residues. V was trimmed by 0 bases and J by 8 bases, leaving 13 bases between them. Per the germline V gene, CDR1 is LNHNV and CDR2 is YYDKDF (reference sequence).

This clonotype came up many times. This chain links TRBV11-2 with TRBJ2-7; the D gene could be TRBD1 or TRBD2 (5 bases each). The CDR3 length is 13 residues. V lost 1 base and J lost 7, with 11 bases in between. Germline loops: CDR1 SGHAT, CDR2 FQNNGV. CDR3 protein: CASSLARGGEQYF. CDR3 nucleotide sequence: TGTGCCAGCAGCTTAGCGAGGGGCGGAGAGCAGTACTTC.

This clonotype has at least ten counts. V usage is TRBV5-1 and J usage is TRBJ2-1; D is undetermined. Trimming removed 4 bases at V and 2 bases at J, with 10 bases between. Germline CDR1 SGHRS, CDR2 YFSETQ. This CDR3 is 14 amino acids long. The CDR3 DNA reads as TGCGCCAGCAGCCACCCCTCTACCTACAATGAGCAGTTCTTC. Protein: CASSHPSTYNEQFF.

V usage is TRBV27 and J usage is TRBJ2-3; 12 bases line up with TRBD2. V dropped 6 bases and J dropped 4; count of bases not matched to a gene: 5. The CDR3 loop spans 15 amino acids. In germline, CDR1 is MNHEY, CDR2 SMNVEV (reference sequence). The CDR3 DNA is TGTGCCAGCAGCGTACTAGCGGGAGGAGCAGATACGCAGTATTTT. Protein: CASSVLAGGADTQYF.

This clonotype was found a few times. J is TRBJ2-5 and V is TRBV5-1; D may match TRBD1 or TRBD2 (5 bases each). The CDR3 sequence is 15 residues long. V shed 0 bases and J shed 5 bases, with 14 bases lying between them. CDR1 is SGHRS and CDR2 is YFSETQ in the germline V gene. This CDR3 reads CASSLGQGAAETQYF. The CDR3 bases are TGCGCCAGCAGCTTGGGGCAGGGAGCGGCTGAGACCCAGTACTTC.

This clonotype was seen repeatedly, ten times or more. The chain uses TRBV6-1 and TRBJ2-7; 16 nucleotides match TRBD2. CDR1 is MNHNS, CDR2 SASEGT, per germline. The CDR3 consists of 16 residues. V was clipped by 7 bases and J by 3 bases; unmatched bases: 6. This CDR3 reads CASNRGTSGRVYEQYF. CDR3 in DNA: TGTGCCAGCAATCGGGGGACTAGCGGGAGGGTCTACGAGCAGTACTTC.

Ten or more counts support this clonotype. This chain uses TRBV28 with TRBJ2-3; TRBD2 matches at 10 bases. CDR1 MDHEN and CDR2 SYDVKM come from the germline V gene. The CDR3 is made up of 15 amino acids. V lost 11 bases to trimming and J lost 2 bases; unmatched junction nucleotides: 10. The CDR3: CAGSTSGVPTDTQYF. Here the CDR3 DNA reads TGTGCCGGTTCAACTAGCGGGGTACCCACAGATACGCAGTATTTT.

There are many counts of this clonotype. The chain joins TRBV19 to TRBJ2-5; tentatively, D is TRBD2 (6 bases). Germline V gene sequence: CDR1 LNHDA, CDR2 SQIVND (reference sequence). Trimming took off 8 bases at V and 4 bases at J, with 11 bases between the two ends. The CDR3 consists of 12 residues. CDR3 protein: CASARGGETQYF. CDR3 sequence (DNA): TGTGCCAGTGCACGGGGAGGAGAGACCCAGTACTTC.

The sample holds a few counts of this clonotype. The V call is TRBV4-1, the J call TRBJ1-1, with D possibly TRBD1 on 5 matching bases. Per the germline V gene, CDR1 is MGHRA and CDR2 is YSYEKL. The CDR3 loop spans 15 amino acids. Trimming took off 4 bases at V and 5 bases at J, with 17 bases between the two ends. The CDR3 coding sequence is TGCGCCAGCAGCCCACAGGCGGGGAAGCTGACTGAAGCTTTCTTT. The encoded protein is CASSPQAGKLTEAFF.

The chain recombines TRBV7-9 with TRBJ1-1, with 8 bases that match TRBD1. Per germline, CDR1 SEHNR and CDR2 FQNEAQ (reference sequence). CDR3 length equals 15 residues. V gave up 5 bases and J gave up 4 bases; unmatched junction bases: 9. The CDR3 reads CASSPQTGAFTEAFF. The CDR3, as DNA: TGTGCCAGCAGCCCTCAGACAGGGGCATTCACTGAAGCTTTCTTT.

In its sample, this clonotype was seen many times. This chain joins TRBV11-3 and TRBJ2-2; 8 nucleotides align to TRBD2. The CDR3 spans 15 residues. Germline V gene data show CDR1 as SGHNT and CDR2 as YENEEA. The trim removed 2 bases at V and 5 bases at J, leaving 4 bases unmatched. This CDR3 reads CASSLSGGLTGELFF. CDR3 bases: TGTGCCAGCAGCTTAAGCGGGGGCCTTACCGGGGAGCTGTTTTTT.

V gene TRBV19 combines with J gene TRBJ1-1, with D perhaps matching TRBD1 (5 bases). Trimming took off 3 bases at V and 4 bases at J, with 12 bases between the two ends. The germline CDR1 and CDR2 sequences are LNHDA and SQIVND (reference sequence). The CDR3 runs 14 residues. In nucleotides, the CDR3 is TGTGCCAGTAGTATGGAGGGGAGAAGCACTGAAGCTTTCTTT. As protein: CASSMEGRSTEAFF.

This clonotype has a handful of counts. The V and J genes are TRBV7-9 and TRBJ1-1, with TRBD1 matching over 9 bases. The J segment lost 0 bases and the V segment lost 5 bases, leaving 7 bases of the junction unmatched. Per germline, CDR1 SEHNR and CDR2 FQNEAQ (reference sequence). The CDR3 is 16 amino acids. CDR3 amino acids: CASSPQGALVNTEAFF. CDR3 nucleotide sequence: TGTGCCAGCAGCCCACAGGGGGCGTTGGTGAACACTGAAGCTTTCTTT.

This clonotype was counted many times. The chain carries TRBV20-1 and TRBJ2-5, with 10 bases lining up with TRBD2. CDR1 and CDR2 (germline): DFQATT, SNEGSKA (reference sequence). With 3 bases clipped from V and 1 base from J, the junction kept 14 bases outside the gene matches. The CDR3 runs to 18 residues. For the CDR3, the DNA is TGCAGTGCTAGTGTCTTAGGGAGCGGGAGGGAGCTCCAAGAGACCCAGTACTTC. It yields the protein CSASVLGSGRELQETQYF.

The chain combines TRBV12-3 or TRBV12-4 with TRBJ1-2, with no clear D. Trimming pared 5 bases from V and 7 bases from J, leaving 11 bases between. The CDR3 sequence is 12 residues long. The CDR3 protein is CASSLIEVGYTF. DNA of the CDR3: TGTGCCAGCAGTCTCATCGAGGTTGGCTACACCTTC.

The chain couples TRBV5-1 to TRBJ2-7; a possible D gene is TRBD1 (6 bases). The CDR3 runs to 13 residues. V lost 1 base, J lost 4 bases, and 9 bases lay in between. The germline V gene has CDR1 SGHRS and CDR2 YFSETQ. As DNA, the CDR3 is TGCGCCAGCAGCTTGACACAGGGATACGAGCAGTACTTC. Translation gives CASSLTQGYEQYF.

This clonotype occurred a few times. The rearrangement joins TRBV7-9 to TRBJ2-7; 9 bases fit TRBD1. The CDR3 totals 15 residues. The ends lost 4 bases at V and 3 bases at J; junction bases unmatched: 7. The germline CDR1 and CDR2 sequences are SEHNR and FQNEAQ (reference sequence). DNA of the CDR3: TGTGCCAGCAGCTCCGGGACAGGGACGCACTACGAGCAGTACTTC. Translating gives CASSSGTGTHYEQYF.

This sequence joins TRBV29-1 and TRBJ2-2, with 9 bases matching TRBD1. Germline CDR1 is SQVTM and CDR2 is ANQGSEA. This CDR3 spans 15 amino acids. V lost 7 bases, J lost 5 bases, and 11 bases stayed unmatched. The DNA of the CDR3 is TGCAGCGGTACAGGGGGCGCGGGTAAAACCGGGGAGCTGTTTTTT. Its protein is CSGTGGAGKTGELFF.

This chain joins TRBV20-1 and TRBJ1-1; TRBD1 aligns across 10 bases. This CDR3 is built from 15 residues. V dropped 2 bases and J dropped 5; count of bases not matched to a gene: 8. Germline loops: CDR1 DFQATT, CDR2 SNEGSKA (reference sequence). The CDR3 sequence is CSARPRQGAGTEAFF. The CDR3 region has the DNA TGCAGTGCTAGACCTAGACAGGGGGCCGGGACTGAAGCTTTCTTT.